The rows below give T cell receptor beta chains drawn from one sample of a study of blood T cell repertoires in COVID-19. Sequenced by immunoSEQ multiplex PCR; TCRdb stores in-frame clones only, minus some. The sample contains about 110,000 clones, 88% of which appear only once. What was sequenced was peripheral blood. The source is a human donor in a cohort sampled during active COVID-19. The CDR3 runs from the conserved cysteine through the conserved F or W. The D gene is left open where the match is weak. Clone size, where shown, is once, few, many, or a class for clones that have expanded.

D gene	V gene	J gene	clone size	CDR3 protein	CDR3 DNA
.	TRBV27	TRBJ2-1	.	CASKGVGGDEQFF	TGTGCCAGCAAGGGGGTTGGGGGGGATGAGCAGTTCTTC
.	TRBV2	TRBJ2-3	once	CASMRANTDTQYF	TGTGCCAGCATGAGGGCCAACACAGATACGCAGTATTTT
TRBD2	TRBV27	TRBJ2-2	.	CATRGGRNTGELFF	TGTGCCACCCGGGGGGGAAGGAACACCGGGGAGCTGTTTTTT
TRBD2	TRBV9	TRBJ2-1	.	CASSVAPKTSGGSYNEQFF	TGTGCCAGCAGCGTAGCCCCCAAGACTAGCGGGGGCTCCTACAATGAGCAGTTCTTC
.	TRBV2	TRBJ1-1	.	CASSAEGGRTEAFF	TGTGCCAGCAGTGCGGAGGGAGGTCGCACTGAAGCTTTCTTT
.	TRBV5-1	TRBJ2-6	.	CASSGAKGKTGANVLTF	TGCGCCAGCAGTGGGGCGAAGGGGAAAACTGGGGCCAACGTCCTGACTTTC
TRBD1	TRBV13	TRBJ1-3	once	CASSLIGGSHSGNTIYF	TGTGCCAGCAGCTTAATAGGGGGCTCCCACTCTGGAAACACCATATATTTT
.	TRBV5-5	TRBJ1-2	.	CASSLSGLENGYTF	TGTGCCAGCAGCTTATCTGGGCTGGAAAATGGCTACACCTTC
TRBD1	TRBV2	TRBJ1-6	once	CASTLGTGGPYNSPLHF	TGTGCCAGCACCCTTGGGACAGGGGGGCCCTATAATTCACCCCTCCACTTT
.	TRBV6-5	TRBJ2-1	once	CASDAAGLNNEQFF	TGTGCCAGCGACGCGGCGGGACTGAACAATGAGCAGTTCTTC
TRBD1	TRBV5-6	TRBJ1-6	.	CASSPGQVYSPLHF	TGTGCCAGCAGCCCCGGACAGGTCTACTCACCCCTCCACTTT
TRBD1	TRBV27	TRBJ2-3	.	CASRPTGVDTQYF	TGTGCCAGCAGACCTACAGGGGTGGATACGCAGTATTTT
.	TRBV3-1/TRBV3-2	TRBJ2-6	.	CASSPPGSGANVLTF	TGTGCCAGCAGCCCCCCCGGCTCTGGGGCCAACGTCCTGACTTTC
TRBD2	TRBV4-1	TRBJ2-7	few	CASSQASGRSYEQYF	TGCGCCAGCAGCCAGGCTAGCGGGAGGTCCTACGAGCAGTACTTC
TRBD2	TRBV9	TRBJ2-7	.	CASSPGVAGVDEQYF	TGTGCCAGCAGCCCAGGAGTAGCGGGAGTTGACGAGCAGTACTTC
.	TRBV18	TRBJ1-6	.	CASSPLGRAQDSPLHF	TGTGCCAGCTCACCACTAGGAAGAGCTCAGGATTCACCCCTCCACTTT
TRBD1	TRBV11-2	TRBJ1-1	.	CASSRGDRTAEAFF	TGTGCCAGCAGCCGTGGGGACAGGACCGCTGAAGCTTTCTTT
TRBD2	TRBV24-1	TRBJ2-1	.	CATSDTSGGRNEQFF	TGTGCCACCAGTGATACTAGCGGGGGCCGCAATGAGCAGTTCTTC
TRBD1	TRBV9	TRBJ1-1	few	CASSGGEGQGPTEAFF	TGTGCCAGCAGCGGAGGCGAGGGACAGGGACCCACTGAAGCTTTCTTT
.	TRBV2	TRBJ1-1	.	CASSENRGDRYTEAFF	TGTGCCAGCAGTGAAAATAGAGGAGACAGATACACTGAAGCTTTCTTT
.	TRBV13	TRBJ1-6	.	CASSLSAGGTYNSPLHF	TGTGCCAGCAGCTTATCGGCGGGGGGGACCTATAATTCACCCCTCCACTTT
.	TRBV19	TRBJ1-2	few	CASSISQPSNYGYTF	TGTGCCAGTAGTATATCACAGCCTTCTAACTATGGCTACACCTTC
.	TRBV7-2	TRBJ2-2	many	CASSLAFGTGELFF	TGTGCCAGCAGCTTAGCCTTCGGGACCGGGGAGCTGTTTTTT
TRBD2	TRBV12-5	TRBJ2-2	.	CASGLVRSGRDGGELFF	TGTGCTAGTGGTTTGGTCCGGAGCGGGAGGGATGGCGGGGAGCTGTTTTTT
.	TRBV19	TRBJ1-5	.	CASAARPHQYSNQPQHF	TGTGCCAGTGCAGCGCGGCCACATCAATATAGCAATCAGCCCCAGCATTTT
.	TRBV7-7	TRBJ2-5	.	CASSLSGGETQYF	TGTGCTAGCAGCCTATCAGGGGGGGAGACCCAGTACTTC
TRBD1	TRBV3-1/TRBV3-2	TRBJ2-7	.	CASSQEITGGREQYF	TGTGCCAGCAGCCAAGAAATCACAGGGGGACGAGAGCAGTACTTC
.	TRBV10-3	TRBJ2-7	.	CATEPGFDYEQYF	TGTGCCACCGAGCCGGGATTTGACTACGAGCAGTACTTC
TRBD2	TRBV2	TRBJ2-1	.	CASSEAPGLGLYNEQFF	TGTGCCAGCAGTGAAGCGCCGGGACTAGGTCTCTACAATGAGCAGTTCTTC
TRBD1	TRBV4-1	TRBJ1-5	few	CASSQQTGGYQPQHF	TGCGCCAGCAGCCAGCAGACAGGGGGCTATCAGCCCCAGCATTTT
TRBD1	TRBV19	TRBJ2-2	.	CASSIVAGGTGELFF	TGTGCCAGTAGTATAGTCGCAGGGGGCACCGGGGAGCTGTTTTTT
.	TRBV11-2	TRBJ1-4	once	CASSQMGGGREKLFF	TGTGCCAGCAGCCAGATGGGAGGGGGACGTGAAAAACTGTTTTTT
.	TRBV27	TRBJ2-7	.	CASSSLGSPYEQYF	TGTGCCAGCAGTTCGCTAGGCTCTCCCTACGAGCAGTACTTC
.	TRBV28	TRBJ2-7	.	CASSPSSAGTYEQYF	TGTGCCAGCAGCCCGTCCTCGGCAGGAACGTACGAGCAGTACTTC
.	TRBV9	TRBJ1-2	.	CASSVGGGTHGYTF	TGTGCCAGCAGCGTAGGAGGAGGGACCCATGGCTACACCTTC
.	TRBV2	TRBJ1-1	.	CASTGEMMNTEAFF	TGTGCCAGCACGGGGGAAATGATGAACACTGAAGCTTTCTTT
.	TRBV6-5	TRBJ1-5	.	CASMGTAGAQPQHF	TGTGCCAGCATGGGGACGGCAGGGGCGCAGCCCCAGCATTTT
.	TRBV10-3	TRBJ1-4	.	CAISESGEKLFF	TGTGCCATCAGTGAGAGCGGGGAAAAACTGTTTTTT
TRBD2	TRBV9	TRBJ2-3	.	CASSLGLAGGTDTQYF	TGTGCCAGCAGCCTCGGACTAGCGGGAGGGACAGATACGCAGTATTTT
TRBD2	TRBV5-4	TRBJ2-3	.	CASSPRAGGSPTDTQYF	TGTGCCAGCAGCCCCCGGGCGGGGGGGTCTCCCACAGATACGCAGTATTTT
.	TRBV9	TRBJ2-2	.	CASSSSITGELFF	TGTGCCAGCAGCTCCTCTATAACCGGGGAGCTGTTTTTT
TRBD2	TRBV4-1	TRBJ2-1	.	CASSQLSGSGGYNEQFF	TGCGCCAGCAGCCAACTTAGCGGGAGTGGGGGGTACAATGAGCAGTTCTTC
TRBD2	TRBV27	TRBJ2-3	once	CASSLWREEGTQYF	TGTGCCAGCAGTTTATGGCGGGAGGAGGGTACGCAGTATTTT
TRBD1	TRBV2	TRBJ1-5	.	CASSYVGTGGNQPQHF	TGTGCCAGCAGTTATGTCGGGACAGGGGGCAATCAGCCCCAGCATTTT
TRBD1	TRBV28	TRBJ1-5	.	CASSSSTGVYNQPQHF	TGTGCCAGCAGTTCTTCTACAGGGGTCTACAATCAGCCCCAGCATTTT
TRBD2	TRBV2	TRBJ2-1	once	CASSPGLAGLNEQFF	TGTGCCAGCAGCCCCGGACTAGCGGGGCTCAATGAGCAGTTCTTC
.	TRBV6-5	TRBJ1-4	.	CASREGVAWEKLFF	TGTGCCAGCAGGGAGGGTGTTGCTTGGGAAAAACTGTTTTTT
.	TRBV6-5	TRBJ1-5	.	CASGRPLGQPQHF	TGTGCCAGCGGGCGCCCGCTCGGTCAGCCCCAGCATTTT
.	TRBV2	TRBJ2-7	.	CASRRVVGGYEQYF	TGTGCCAGCAGGAGAGTTGTGGGGGGCTACGAGCAGTACTTC